These 16 T cell receptor beta chains share one sample of origin, sequenced in a study of blood T cells in healthy people across ages. Alongside a J-beta primer mix, a sample-barcoded 5' primer served in a second PCR lasting about 7 to 12 cycles. Via MiXCR, TCRdb re-called the 5' RACE reads, giving one row per CDR3 protein. The sample lists roughly 2 million distinct CDR3 sequences, around half occurring once. Sequenced sample: blood. The receptors were gathered from a woman in her thirties or forties in good health.

This clonotype occurred a few times. V usage is TRBV25-1 and J usage is TRBJ1-4; D uncertain. Germline V gene sequence: CDR1 MGHDK, CDR2 SYGVNS. With 3 bases removed from V and 0 bases from J, the gap between germline ends came to 11 bases. CDR3 length equals 16 residues. CDR3 residues: CASSDSTEATNEKLFF. The DNA of the CDR3 is TGTGCCAGCAGTGATAGCACAGAAGCAACTAATGAAAAACTGTTTTTT.

The gene calls are TRBV4-3 and TRBJ2-1, with 11 bases lining up with TRBD2. The CDR3 has 17 amino acids. CDR1 and CDR2 from the germline V gene are LGHNA and YSLEER. The trim removed 1 base at V and 8 bases at J, leaving 10 bases unmatched. The CDR3 loop is CASSQVVGSGGGHEQFF. The CDR3 DNA reads TGCGCCAGCAGCCAAGTCGTAGGTAGCGGGGGGGGGCATGAGCAGTTCTTC.

This clonotype was seen only a few times. The chain has TRBV7-2 and TRBJ2-1; the D gene is possibly TRBD2 (6 bases). CDR1 is SGHTA, CDR2 FQGNSA, per germline. Trimming took 6 bases from V and 9 from J, leaving 15 bases between them. The CDR3 runs 13 residues. The CDR3 region has the DNA TGTGCCAGCAGAACAATACTAGCTAGTGAGCAGTTCTTC. Translated: CASRTILASEQFF.

The chain combines TRBV7-9 with TRBJ1-2, with TRBD1 matching 9 bases. V lost 0 bases to trimming and J lost 6 bases; unmatched junction nucleotides: 5. Germline lookup yields CDR1 SEHNR and CDR2 FQNEAQ (reference sequence). The CDR3 consists of 15 residues. The chain's CDR3 is CASSLALQGADGYTF. In DNA form, the CDR3 reads TGTGCCAGCAGCTTAGCCCTACAGGGGGCGGATGGCTACACCTTC.

This clonotype was found a few times. The chain links TRBV5-1 to TRBJ2-5; D perhaps matches TRBD1 (6 bases). Trimming stripped 0 bases from V and 1 base from J, with 10 bases between. The CDR3 runs to 15 residues. The germline V gene encodes CDR1 SGHRS and CDR2 YFSETQ. In nucleotides, the CDR3 is TGCGCCAGCAGCTTGGTAGTAGGGGGCCAAGAGACCCAGTACTTC. It yields the protein CASSLVVGGQETQYF.

The V call is TRBV15, the J call TRBJ2-3; 9 bases are shared with TRBD1. Germline V gives CDR1 LNHNV, CDR2 YYDKDF (reference sequence). This CDR3 spans 15 amino acids. V shed 1 base and J 3 bases; nucleotides not matched to a gene: 2. The CDR3 is CATSRVQGATDTQYF. In DNA, the CDR3 is TGTGCCACCAGCAGAGTACAGGGGGCAACAGATACGCAGTATTTT.

A few counts support this clonotype. J is TRBJ2-7 and V is TRBV6-2 or TRBV6-3, with 9 bases that match TRBD1. The CDR3 totals 14 residues. Germline V gene lookup returns CDR1 MNHEY and CDR2 SVGEGT. V was pared by 10 bases and J by 2 bases, with 9 bases of the junction left unmatched. CDR3 sequence reads: CAIAPGQGPYEQYF. CDR3 sequence (DNA): TGTGCCATCGCGCCGGGACAGGGACCCTACGAGCAGTACTTC.

This chain uses TRBV6-5 with TRBJ2-7; D perhaps matches TRBD2 (6 bases). Trimming pared 8 bases from V and 1 base from J, leaving 15 bases between. The CDR3 contains 14 residues. Germline CDR1 and CDR2: MNHEY and SVGAGI. CDR3 sequence: CASLDVAGSYEQYF. The DNA of the CDR3 is TGTGCCAGCCTTGACGTTGCGGGGTCCTACGAGCAGTACTTC.

This chain links TRBV20-1 with TRBJ2-1, with D perhaps assigned TRBD1 or TRBD2 (6 bases each). CDR1 and CDR2 from the germline V gene are DFQATT and SNEGSKA (reference sequence). V was pared by 6 bases and J by 7 bases, with 19 bases between. The CDR3 is 14 residues long. CDR3: CSAREGGGINEQFF. In nucleotides, the CDR3 is TGCAGTGCCCGAGAGGGGGGCGGGATAAATGAGCAGTTCTTC.

V usage is TRBV13 and J usage is TRBJ2-7, with 11 positions matching TRBD1. Per the germline V gene, CDR1 is PRHDT and CDR2 is FYEKMQ (reference sequence). Trimming cost V 0 bases and J 4 bases; bases outside gene matches: 8. This CDR3 has 17 residues. The CDR3 DNA reads TGTGCCAGCAGCTTAGGCTCGTCAGGACAGGGGGCTTACGAGCAGTACTTC. Translated, it gives CASSLGSSGQGAYEQYF. The full variable domain, rest sourced from reference TRBV13 and TRBJ2-7, is AAGVIQSPRHLIKEKRETATLKCYPIPRHDTVYWYQQGPGQDPQFLISFYEKMQSDKGSIPDRFSAQQFSDYHSELNMSSLELGDSALYFCASSLGSSGQGAYEQYFGPGTRLTVT.

This clonotype was seen more than once but under ten times. The V call is TRBV25-1, the J call TRBJ2-7, with D perhaps being TRBD1 or TRBD2 (5 bases each). Trimming removed 1 base at V and 0 bases at J, with 10 bases between. The CDR3 runs 15 residues. CDR1 and CDR2 from the germline V gene are MGHDK and SYGVNS. This chain's CDR3 is CASSEWGSGSYEQYF. CDR3 sequence (DNA): TGTGCCAGCAGTGAATGGGGCAGCGGCTCCTACGAGCAGTACTTC.

V usage is TRBV5-1 and J usage is TRBJ2-1; D ambiguous. The CDR3 loop spans 16 amino acids. Trimming stripped 0 bases from V and 1 base from J, with 11 bases between. The germline CDR1 and CDR2 sequences are SGHRS and YFSETQ. Here the CDR3 DNA reads TGCGCCAGCAGCTTGGCGGTTTTGCAGTCCTACAATGAGCAGTTCTTC. Its translation is CASSLAVLQSYNEQFF.

The V and J genes are TRBV7-9 and TRBJ2-1; a weak D match, TRBD2 (6 bases). CDR3 length: 12 residues. With 11 bases removed from V and 7 bases from J, the gap between germline ends came to 15 bases. Looked up from germline, CDR1 is SEHNR and CDR2 is FQNEAQ (reference sequence). The DNA for the CDR3 is TGTGCCGGGAGGAGCGGATATAATGAGCAGTTCTTC. Amino acids: CAGRSGYNEQFF.

In this sample, this clonotype turned up a few times. The V call is TRBV7-9, the J call TRBJ2-4, with 9 bases fitting TRBD1. The J call is doubtful: the DNA matches TRBJ2-7 better. Germline loops: CDR1 SEHNR, CDR2 FQNEAQ (reference sequence). CDR3 length equals 16 residues. CDR3 sequence: CASSTATGQGKGEQYF. For the CDR3, the DNA is TGTGCCAGCAGCACGGCGACGGGACAGGGAAAAGGCGAGCAGTACTTC.

V and J are TRBV9 and TRBJ2-7; D ambiguous. V was pared by 0 bases and J by 7 bases, with 11 bases between. The length of the CDR3 is 13 residues. The germline V gene has CDR1 SGDLS and CDR2 YYNGEE. This CDR3 reads CASSVGTRNEQYF. CDR3 in DNA: TGTGCCAGCAGCGTAGGGACCCGCAATGAGCAGTACTTC.

The table lists this clonotype with a count of one. The chain joins TRBV5-1 to TRBJ2-5, with D possibly being TRBD1 (6 bases). The germline CDR1 and CDR2 sequences are SGHRS and YFSETQ. V shed 0 bases and J shed 4 bases, with 13 bases lying between them. This CDR3 spans 15 amino acids. CDR3 nucleotides: TGCGCCAGCAGCTTGGAAACAGGGCTCAGAGAGACCCAGTACTTC. This sequence encodes CASSLETGLRETQYF.